This T cell receptor (beta chain) was retrieved from a study of monozygotic twins with cystic fibrosis. As for the study in general: Library input was around 2.8 micrograms of fragmented DNA, with roughly 15 PCR cycles. General study points: Monozygotic CF twins shared more identical nucleotide clonotypes than unrelated patients. V usage most resembled the co-twin in 13 of 16 pairs. Shared CDR3 numbers were not associated with age, concordance or severity.

Worth noting for this clone: The antigen remains unidentified.

The length of the CDR3 is 15 residues. Germline lookup yields CDR1 SGHRS and CDR2 YFSETQ. V was trimmed by 0 bases and J by 4 bases, leaving 13 bases between them. Clones were sequenced by immunoSEQ multiplex PCR, and TCRdb holds only the in-frame ones, with some missing. The sample yields about 32,000 clones, 92% seen once. The specimen was blood. The genes are TRBV5-1 and TRBJ1-1; no definite D call. The source is a girl aged 2 to 9 with cystic fibrosis. The CDR3 DNA is TGCGCCAGCAGCTTGGCCGGGAGACACCCCACTGAAGCTTTCTTT. It codes for CASSLAGRHPTEAFF.